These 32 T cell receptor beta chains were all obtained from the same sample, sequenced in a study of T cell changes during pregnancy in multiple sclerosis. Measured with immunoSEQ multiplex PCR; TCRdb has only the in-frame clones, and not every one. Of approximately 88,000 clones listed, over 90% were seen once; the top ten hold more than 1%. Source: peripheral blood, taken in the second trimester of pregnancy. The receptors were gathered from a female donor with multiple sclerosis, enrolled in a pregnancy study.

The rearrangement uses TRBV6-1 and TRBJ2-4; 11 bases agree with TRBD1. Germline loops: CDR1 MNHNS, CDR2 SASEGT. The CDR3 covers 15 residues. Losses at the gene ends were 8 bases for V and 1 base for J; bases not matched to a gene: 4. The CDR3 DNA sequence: TGTGCCAGCTGGACAGGGGGCTTTGCCAAAAACATTCAGTACTTC. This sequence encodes CASWTGGFAKNIQYF.

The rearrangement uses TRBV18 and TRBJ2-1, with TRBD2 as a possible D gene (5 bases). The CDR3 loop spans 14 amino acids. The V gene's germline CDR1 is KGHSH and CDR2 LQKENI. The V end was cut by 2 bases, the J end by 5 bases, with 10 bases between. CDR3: CASSPLAGDNEQFF. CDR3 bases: TGTGCCAGCTCACCATTGGCGGGTGACAATGAGCAGTTCTTC.

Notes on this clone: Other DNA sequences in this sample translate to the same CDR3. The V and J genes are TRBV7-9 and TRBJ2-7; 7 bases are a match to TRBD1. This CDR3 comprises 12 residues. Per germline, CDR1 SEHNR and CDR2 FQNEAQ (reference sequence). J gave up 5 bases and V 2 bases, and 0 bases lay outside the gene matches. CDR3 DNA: TGTGCCAGCAGCTTAACAGGGGACGAGCAGTACTTC. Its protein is CASSLTGDEQYF.

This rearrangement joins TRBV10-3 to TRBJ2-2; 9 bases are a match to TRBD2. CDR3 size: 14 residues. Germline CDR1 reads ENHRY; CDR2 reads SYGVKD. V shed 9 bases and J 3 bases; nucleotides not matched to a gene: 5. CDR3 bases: TGTGCCATGAGACTAGCGGTCCACACCGGGGAGCTGTTTTTT. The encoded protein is CAMRLAVHTGELFF.

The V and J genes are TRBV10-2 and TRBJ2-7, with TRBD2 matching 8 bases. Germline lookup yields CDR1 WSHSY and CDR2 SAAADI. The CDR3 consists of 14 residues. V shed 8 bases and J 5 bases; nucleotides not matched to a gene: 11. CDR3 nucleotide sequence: TGCGCCAGCTCCCTAAGCGGGAGCGGCAACGAGCAGTACTTC. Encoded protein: CASSLSGSGNEQYF.

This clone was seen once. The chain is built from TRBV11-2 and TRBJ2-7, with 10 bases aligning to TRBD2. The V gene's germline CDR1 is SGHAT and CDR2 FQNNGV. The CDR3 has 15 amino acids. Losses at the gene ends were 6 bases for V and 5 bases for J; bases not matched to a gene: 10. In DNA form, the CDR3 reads TGTGCCAGCAGGAGTCTAGCGGGAGACCTGCACGAGCAGTACTTC. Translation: CASRSLAGDLHEQYF.

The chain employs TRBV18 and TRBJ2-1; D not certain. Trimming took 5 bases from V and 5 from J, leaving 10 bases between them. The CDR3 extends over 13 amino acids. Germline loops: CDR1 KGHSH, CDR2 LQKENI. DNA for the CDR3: TGTGCCAGCTCAGTAAAGAGTAACAATGAGCAGTTCTTC. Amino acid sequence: CASSVKSNNEQFF.

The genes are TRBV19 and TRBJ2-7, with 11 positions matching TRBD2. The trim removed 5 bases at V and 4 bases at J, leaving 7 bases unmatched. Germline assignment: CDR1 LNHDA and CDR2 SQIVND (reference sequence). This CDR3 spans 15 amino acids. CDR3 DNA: TGTGCCAGTAGTCCGAGTAGCGGGAGGGTATACGAGCAGTACTTC. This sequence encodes CASSPSSGRVYEQYF.

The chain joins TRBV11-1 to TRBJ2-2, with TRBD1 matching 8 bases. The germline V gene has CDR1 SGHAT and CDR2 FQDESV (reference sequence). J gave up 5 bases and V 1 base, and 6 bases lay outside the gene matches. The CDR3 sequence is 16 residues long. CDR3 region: CASSLVTGGRTGELFF. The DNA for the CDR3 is TGTGCCAGCAGCTTAGTTACAGGGGGAAGGACCGGGGAGCTGTTTTTT.

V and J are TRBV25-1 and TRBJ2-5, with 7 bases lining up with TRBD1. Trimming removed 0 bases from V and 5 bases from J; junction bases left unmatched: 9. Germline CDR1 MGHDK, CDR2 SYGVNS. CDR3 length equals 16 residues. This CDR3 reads CASSEYRPGGVETQYF. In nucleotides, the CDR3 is TGTGCCAGCAGTGAATATCGGCCAGGGGGTGTGGAGACCCAGTACTTC. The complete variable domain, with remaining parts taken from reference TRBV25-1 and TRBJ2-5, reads EADIYQTPRYLVIGTGKKITLECSQTMGHDKMYWYQQDPGMELHLIHYSYGVNSTEKGDLSSESTVSRIRTEHFPLTLESARPSHTSQYLCASSEYRPGGVETQYFGPGTRLLVL.

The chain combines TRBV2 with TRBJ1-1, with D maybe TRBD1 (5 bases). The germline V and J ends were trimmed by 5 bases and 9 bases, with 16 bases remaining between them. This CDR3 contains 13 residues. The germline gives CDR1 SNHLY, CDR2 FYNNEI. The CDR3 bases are TGTGCCAGCAGTCAGGACACCGAATATAAAGCTTTCTTT. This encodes CASSQDTEYKAFF.

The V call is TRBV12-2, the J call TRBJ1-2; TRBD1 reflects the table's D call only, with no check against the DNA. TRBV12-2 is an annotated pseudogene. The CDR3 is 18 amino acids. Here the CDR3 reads CASRFRVDRGKANYGYTF. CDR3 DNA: TGTGCAAGTCGCTTTCGGGTTGACAGGGGAAAGGCTAACTATGGCTACACCTTC.

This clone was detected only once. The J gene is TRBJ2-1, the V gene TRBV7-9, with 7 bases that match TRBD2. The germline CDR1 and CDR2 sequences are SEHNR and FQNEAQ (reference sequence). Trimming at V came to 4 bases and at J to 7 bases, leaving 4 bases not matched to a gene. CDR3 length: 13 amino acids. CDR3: CASSSRGGNEQFF. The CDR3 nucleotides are TGTGCCAGCAGCTCCCGGGGAGGGAATGAGCAGTTCTTC.

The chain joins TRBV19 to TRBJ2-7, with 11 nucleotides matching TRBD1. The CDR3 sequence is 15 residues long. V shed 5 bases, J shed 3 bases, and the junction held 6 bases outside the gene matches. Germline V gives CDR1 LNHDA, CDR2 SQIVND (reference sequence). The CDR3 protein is CASSASGTGGYEQYF. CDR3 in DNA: TGTGCCAGTAGTGCCTCCGGGACAGGGGGCTACGAGCAGTACTTC.

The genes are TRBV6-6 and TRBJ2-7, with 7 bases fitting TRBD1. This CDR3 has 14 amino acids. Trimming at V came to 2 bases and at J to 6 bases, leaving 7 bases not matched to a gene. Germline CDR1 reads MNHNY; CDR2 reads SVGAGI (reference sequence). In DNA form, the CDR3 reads TGTGCCAGCAGTTACGAAAACAGGGGATCCGAGCAGTACTTC. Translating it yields CASSYENRGSEQYF.

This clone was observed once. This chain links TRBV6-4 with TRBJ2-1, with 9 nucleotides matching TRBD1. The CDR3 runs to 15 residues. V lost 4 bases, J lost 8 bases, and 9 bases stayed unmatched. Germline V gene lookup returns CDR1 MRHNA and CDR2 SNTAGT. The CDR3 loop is CASSATGGQVDEQFF. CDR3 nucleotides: TGTGCCAGCAGTGCCACAGGGGGCCAGGTCGATGAGCAGTTCTTC.

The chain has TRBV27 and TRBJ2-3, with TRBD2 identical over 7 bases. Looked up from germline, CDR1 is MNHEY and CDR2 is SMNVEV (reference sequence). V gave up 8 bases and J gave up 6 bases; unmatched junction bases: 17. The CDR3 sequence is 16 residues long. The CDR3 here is CASRLTGGLPRDTQYF. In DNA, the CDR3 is TGTGCCAGCCGACTGACCGGGGGACTACCCAGGGATACGCAGTATTTT.

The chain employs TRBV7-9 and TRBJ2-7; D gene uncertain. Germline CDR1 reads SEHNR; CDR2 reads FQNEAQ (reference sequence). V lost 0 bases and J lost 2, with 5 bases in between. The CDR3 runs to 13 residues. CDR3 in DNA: TGTGCCAGCAGCTTAGCACAGACCTACGAGCAGTACTTC. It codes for CASSLAQTYEQYF.

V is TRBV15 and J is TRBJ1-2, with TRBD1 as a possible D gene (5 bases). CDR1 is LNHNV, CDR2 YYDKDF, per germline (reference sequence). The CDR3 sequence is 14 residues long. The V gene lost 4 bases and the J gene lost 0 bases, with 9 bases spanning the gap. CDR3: CATSTDSSNYGYTF. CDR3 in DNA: TGTGCCACCAGCACCGACAGCTCTAACTATGGCTACACCTTC.

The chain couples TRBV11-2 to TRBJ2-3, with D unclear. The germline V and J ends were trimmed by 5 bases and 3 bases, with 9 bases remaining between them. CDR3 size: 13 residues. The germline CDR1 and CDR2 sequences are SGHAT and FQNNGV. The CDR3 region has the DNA TGTGCCAGCAGCCCCTATTCTACAGATACGCAGTATTTT. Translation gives CASSPYSTDTQYF. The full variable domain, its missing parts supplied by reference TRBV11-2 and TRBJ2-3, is EAGVAQSPRYKIIEKRQSVAFWCNPISGHATLYWYQQILGQGPKLLIQFQNNGVVDDSQLPKDRFSAERLKGVDSTLKIQPAKLEDSAVYLCASSPYSTDTQYFGPGTRLTVL.

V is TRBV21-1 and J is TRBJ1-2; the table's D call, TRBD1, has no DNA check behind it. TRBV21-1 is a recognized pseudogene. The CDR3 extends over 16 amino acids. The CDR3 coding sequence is TGTGCCAGCAGCCGACCCACCGGACAGGGGGAGGATGGCTACACCTTC. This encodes CASSRPTGQGEDGYTF.

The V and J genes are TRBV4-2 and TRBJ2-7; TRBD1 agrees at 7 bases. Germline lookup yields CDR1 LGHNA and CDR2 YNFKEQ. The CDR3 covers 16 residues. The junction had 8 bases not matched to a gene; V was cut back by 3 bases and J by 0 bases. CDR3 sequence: CASSQSDRSDSYEQYF. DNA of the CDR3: TGTGCCAGCAGCCAGTCGGACAGGAGTGACTCCTACGAGCAGTACTTC.

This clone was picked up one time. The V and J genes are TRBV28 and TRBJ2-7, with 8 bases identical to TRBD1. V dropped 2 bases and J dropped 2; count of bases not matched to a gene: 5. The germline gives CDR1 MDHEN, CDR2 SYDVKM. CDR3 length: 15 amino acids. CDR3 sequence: CASSLGLDRAYEQYF. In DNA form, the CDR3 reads TGTGCCAGCAGTTTAGGATTGGACAGGGCCTACGAGCAGTACTTC.

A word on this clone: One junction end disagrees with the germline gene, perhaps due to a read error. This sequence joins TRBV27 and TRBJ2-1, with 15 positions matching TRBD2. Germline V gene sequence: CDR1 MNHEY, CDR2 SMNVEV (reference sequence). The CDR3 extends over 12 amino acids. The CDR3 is CASSGLAGGIIF. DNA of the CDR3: TGTGCCAGCAGCGGACTAGCGGGAGGGATTATCTTC.

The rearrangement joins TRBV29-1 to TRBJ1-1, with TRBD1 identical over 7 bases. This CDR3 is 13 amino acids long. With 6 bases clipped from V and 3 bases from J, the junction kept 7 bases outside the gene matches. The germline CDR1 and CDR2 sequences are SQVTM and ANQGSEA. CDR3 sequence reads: CSVLQGLDTEAFF. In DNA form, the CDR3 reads TGCAGCGTCCTACAGGGGTTAGACACTGAAGCTTTCTTT.

The CDR3 loop reads CASSLGTSGYEQYF. As DNA, the CDR3 is TGCGCCAGCAGCTTGGGGACTAGCGGCTACGAGCAGTACTTC. The chain recombines TRBV5-1 with TRBJ2-7; TRBD2 aligns across 10 bases. The CDR3 totals 14 residues. The trim removed 0 bases at V and 3 bases at J, leaving 0 bases unmatched. Germline CDR1 is SGHRS and CDR2 is YFSETQ.

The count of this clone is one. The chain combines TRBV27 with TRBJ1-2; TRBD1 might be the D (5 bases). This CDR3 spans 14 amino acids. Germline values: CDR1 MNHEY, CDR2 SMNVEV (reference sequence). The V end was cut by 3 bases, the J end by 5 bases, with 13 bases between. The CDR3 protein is CASSLDGGRYGYTF. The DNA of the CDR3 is TGTGCCAGCAGTTTGGACGGGGGTAGATATGGCTACACCTTC.

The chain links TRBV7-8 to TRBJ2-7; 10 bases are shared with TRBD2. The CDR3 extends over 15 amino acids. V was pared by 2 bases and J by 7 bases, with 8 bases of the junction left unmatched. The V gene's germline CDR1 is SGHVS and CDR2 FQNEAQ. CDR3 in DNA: TGTGCCAGCAGCTTACCGAGCGGGAGGGCCTGGGAGCAGTACTTC. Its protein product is CASSLPSGRAWEQYF.

CDR3 sequence reads: CASSGGGNQETQYF. The DNA of the CDR3 is TGTGCCAGCAGTGGTGGGGGGAACCAAGAGACCCAGTACTTC. This rearrangement joins TRBV2 to TRBJ2-5, with D possibly TRBD2 on 6 matching bases. This CDR3 region has 14 residues. Germline loops: CDR1 SNHLY, CDR2 FYNNEI. Trimming cost V 4 bases and J 0 bases, with 9 bases left between them.

The CDR3 bases are TGTGCCAGTAGTAGCCCCCCCGGGACTAGCGGGAGCAATGAGCAGTTCTTC. It specifies CASSSPPGTSGSNEQFF. The genes are TRBV19 and TRBJ2-1; 14 nucleotides match TRBD2. Germline trimming cut 4 bases from V and 6 bases from J; bases unmatched to any gene: 8. This CDR3 comprises 17 residues. Germline-derived CDR1 and CDR2 are LNHDA and SQIVND (reference sequence).

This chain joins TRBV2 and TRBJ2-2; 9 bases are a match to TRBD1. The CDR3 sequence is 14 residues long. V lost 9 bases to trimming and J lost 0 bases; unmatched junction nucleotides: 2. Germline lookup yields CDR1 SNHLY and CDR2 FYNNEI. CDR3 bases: TGTGCCAGAGGGACAGGGACGAACACCGGGGAGCTGTTTTTT. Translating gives CARGTGTNTGELFF.

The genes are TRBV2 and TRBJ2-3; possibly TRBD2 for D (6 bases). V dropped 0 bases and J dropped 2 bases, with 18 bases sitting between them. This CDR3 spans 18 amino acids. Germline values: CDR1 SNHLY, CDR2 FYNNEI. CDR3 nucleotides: TGTGCCAGCAGTGAAGCTCCTACCGCGGGATCCGACACAGATACGCAGTATTTT. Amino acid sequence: CASSEAPTAGSDTDTQYF. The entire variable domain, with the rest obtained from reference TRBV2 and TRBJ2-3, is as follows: EPEVTQTPSHQVTQMGQEVILRCVPISNHLYFYWYRQILGQKVEFLVSFYNNEISEKSEIFDDQFSVERPDGSNFTLKIRSTKLEDSAMYFCASSEAPTAGSDTDTQYFGPGTRLTVL.